The rows below give T cell receptor beta chains drawn from one sample of a study of vaccination and CD4 T cells after COVID-19. Each CDR3 protein is one row after TCRdb ran MiXCR on the PCR reads. The repertoire includes some 9,500 distinct CDR3 sequences, 51% of them detected once, and approximately 20% sits in the top ten. For these TCRs, the target antigens are not known. Material: CD4+ T cells from blood, cultured in vitro. Every receptor here comes from a human donor who had recovered from COVID-19. CDR3s include the opening cysteine and the closing phenylalanine or tryptophan. Fields, in order: D gene, V gene, clone size, J gene, CDR3 DNA, CDR3 protein. A D gene is named only where the DNA matches it firmly. Only part of the rows carry a size: once, few, many, or a class if the clone is expanded.

D: TRBD1; V: TRBV6-1; size: few; J: TRBJ1-5; DNA: TGTGCCAGCAGTGGGGACAGTTTCCCCGCGGGGCCCCAGCATTTT; CDR3: CASSGDSFPAGPQHF
D: NA; V: TRBV9; size: NA; J: TRBJ2-5; DNA: TGTGCCAGCAGCGCCCGGGACATACGAAACGGAGGGACCCAGTACTTC; CDR3: CASSARDIRNGGTQYF
D: NA; V: TRBV20-1; size: NA; J: TRBJ1-2; DNA: TGCAGTGCTAGAGATTCGAGAGGCTATGGCTACACCTTC; CDR3: CSARDSRGYGYTF
D: TRBD1; V: TRBV5-8; size: once; J: TRBJ2-7; DNA: TGTGCCAGCACCAGGACAGGGGCCACCTACGAGCAGTACTTC; CDR3: CASTRTGATYEQYF
D: TRBD1; V: TRBV7-9; size: NA; J: TRBJ1-4; DNA: TGTGCCAGCAGCCCCGACAGGGCGGTTGAAAAACTGTTTTTT; CDR3: CASSPDRAVEKLFF
D: TRBD2; V: TRBV20-1; size: NA; J: TRBJ2-3; DNA: TGCAGTGCTAGAGGACCCACTTTACTAGCGGGGTCCGTGGATACGCAGTATTTT; CDR3: CSARGPTLLAGSVDTQYF
D: NA; V: TRBV2; size: NA; J: TRBJ2-5; DNA: TGTGCCAGCAGTGATGGGCTTCAAGAGACCCAGTACTTC; CDR3: CASSDGLQETQYF
D: TRBD2; V: TRBV19; size: NA; J: TRBJ2-1; DNA: TGTGCCAGTAGTGCCAGCCGTTCGGGACTAGCGAGCTCCTACAATGAGCAGTTCTTC; CDR3: CASSASRSGLASSYNEQFF
D: TRBD1; V: TRBV30; size: NA; J: TRBJ2-7; DNA: TGTGCCTGGGATTGGAAGACGACAGGGAACTACGAGCAGTACTTC; CDR3: CAWDWKTTGNYEQYF
D: TRBD2; V: TRBV7-9; size: few; J: TRBJ2-7; DNA: TGTGCCAGCAGCCCGCCTGGCGGGAGCTCCTACGAGCAGTACTTC; CDR3: CASSPPGGSSYEQYF
D: NA; V: TRBV7-2; size: NA; J: TRBJ2-7; DNA: TGTGCCAGCAGCGTAGCTGTTGGGAATTACGAGCAGTACTTC; CDR3: CASSVAVGNYEQYF
D: NA; V: TRBV7-9; size: NA; J: TRBJ1-2; DNA: TGTGCCAGCAGCCACAGTTCTTCAGGGAACTATGGCTACACCTTC; CDR3: CASSHSSSGNYGYTF
D: NA; V: TRBV27; size: NA; J: TRBJ2-2; DNA: TGTGCCAGCAGTTTTGGGCAGGGTGCAACCGGGGAGCTGTTTTTT; CDR3: CASSFGQGATGELFF
D: NA; V: TRBV19; size: NA; J: TRBJ1-2; DNA: TGTGCCAGACCCACCGCTAACTATGGCTACACCTTC; CDR3: CARPTANYGYTF
D: NA; V: TRBV30; size: hyperexpanded; J: TRBJ1-2; DNA: TGTGCCTGGAGTGTGGGGGATAACTATGGCTACACCTTC; CDR3: CAWSVGDNYGYTF
D: NA; V: TRBV20-1; size: NA; J: TRBJ2-1; DNA: TGCAGTGCTAGAGATCCGGGGGCAGGGTCCTACAATGAGCAGTTCTTC; CDR3: CSARDPGAGSYNEQFF
D: NA; V: TRBV7-2; size: once; J: TRBJ2-7; DNA: TGTGCCAGCAGCTTAGCGGTGATCCGACCCGAAAGCTCCTACGAGCAGTACTTC; CDR3: CASSLAVIRPESSYEQYF
D: NA; V: TRBV7-9; size: NA; J: TRBJ1-2; DNA: TGTGCCAGCAGCTTAATCACCACAGCCTATGGCTACACCTTC; CDR3: CASSLITTAYGYTF
D: NA; V: TRBV6-2/TRBV6-3; size: NA; J: TRBJ2-2; DNA: TGTGCCAGCAGTGACAGACACGGAACCGGGGAGCTGTTTTTT; CDR3: CASSDRHGTGELFF
D: TRBD2; V: TRBV20-1; size: NA; J: TRBJ2-7; DNA: TGCAGTGCTAGAGCTAGCGGGAGGGCCGTGAATCTCTACGAGCAGTACTTC; CDR3: CSARASGRAVNLYEQYF
D: NA; V: TRBV19; size: NA; J: TRBJ1-1; DNA: TGTGCCAGTATGGATAGGGGAGACACTGAAGCTTTCTTT; CDR3: CASMDRGDTEAFF
D: NA; V: TRBV5-4; size: few; J: TRBJ1-5; DNA: TGTGCCAGCAGCCCGGTGAGTAGCAATCAGCCCCAGCATTTT; CDR3: CASSPVSSNQPQHF
D: NA; V: TRBV12-3/TRBV12-4; size: NA; J: TRBJ1-2; DNA: TGTGCCAGCAGCAAAGACAGTACCAACTATGGCTACACCTTC; CDR3: CASSKDSTNYGYTF
D: NA; V: TRBV20-1; size: NA; J: TRBJ2-2; DNA: TGCAGTGCAGGGGACTTATCACGCACCGGGGAGCTGTTTTTT; CDR3: CSAGDLSRTGELFF
D: NA; V: TRBV20-1; size: NA; J: TRBJ2-7; DNA: TGCAGTGCTGGTGGGCCTCTCTACGAGCAGTACTTC; CDR3: CSAGGPLYEQYF
D: NA; V: TRBV6-1; size: NA; J: TRBJ2-3; DNA: TGTGCCATCAGTCGACCTAACACAGATACGCAGTATTTT; CDR3: CAISRPNTDTQYF
D: TRBD2; V: TRBV7-9; size: once; J: TRBJ2-3; DNA: TGTGCCAGCAGCTCGGGAGGGAGCCGCGCAGATACGCAGTATTTT; CDR3: CASSSGGSRADTQYF